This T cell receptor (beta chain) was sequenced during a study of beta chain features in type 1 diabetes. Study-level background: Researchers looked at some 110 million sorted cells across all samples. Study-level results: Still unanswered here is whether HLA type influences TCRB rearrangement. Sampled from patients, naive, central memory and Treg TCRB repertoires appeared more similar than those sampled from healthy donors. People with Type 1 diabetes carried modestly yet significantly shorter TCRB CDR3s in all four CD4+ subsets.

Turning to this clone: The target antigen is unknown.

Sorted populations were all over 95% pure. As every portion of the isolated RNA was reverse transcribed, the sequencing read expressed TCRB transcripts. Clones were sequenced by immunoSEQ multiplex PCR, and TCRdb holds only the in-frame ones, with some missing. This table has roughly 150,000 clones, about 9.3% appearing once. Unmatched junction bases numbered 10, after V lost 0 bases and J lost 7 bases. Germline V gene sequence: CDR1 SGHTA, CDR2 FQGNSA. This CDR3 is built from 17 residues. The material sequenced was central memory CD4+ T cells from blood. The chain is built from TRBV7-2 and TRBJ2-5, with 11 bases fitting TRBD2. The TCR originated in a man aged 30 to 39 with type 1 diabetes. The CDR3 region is CASSLALLAGGQGTQYF. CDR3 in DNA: TGTGCCAGCAGCTTAGCCCTCTTAGCGGGGGGGCAGGGGACCCAGTACTTC. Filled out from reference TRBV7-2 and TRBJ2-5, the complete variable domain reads GAGVSQSPSNKVTEKGKDVELRCDPISGHTALYWYRQSLGQGLEFLIYFQGNSAPDKSGLPSDRFSAERTGGSVSTLTIQRTQQEDSAVYLCASSLALLAGGQGTQYFGPGTRLLVL.